This TCR beta chain was captured by sequencing in a study of beta chain features in type 1 diabetes. V lost 2 bases and J lost 5, with 13 bases in between. CDR3 length: 14 amino acids. Per the germline V gene, CDR1 is SGHAT and CDR2 is FQNNGV. Expressed TCRB transcripts were sequenced, since all the RNA that had been isolated was reverse transcribed. The study sequenced naive, central memory and regulatory T cell samples to an average of about 3.5 million reads. Using immunoSEQ multiplex PCR, the repertoire was profiled, and TCRdb retains in-frame clones only, with some absent. The data show under 300,000 clones, 25% to 30% seen once. The study's findings and limits: Unsettled here was the matter of whether HLA type influences TCRB rearrangement. Patients with type 1 diabetes carried fewer insertions and had more deletions at their VDJ junctions. A greater similarity of naive, central memory and Treg TCRB repertoires was seen among patients than among healthy donors.

Note on this clone: Its matching antigen is unknown.

V and J are TRBV11-2 and TRBJ2-7, with D maybe TRBD1 (5 bases). Source material: central memory CD4+ T cells from blood. This TCR came from a man younger than 40 in good health. CDR3 sequence reads: CASSLFRVSDEQYF. The CDR3 nucleotides are TGTGCCAGCAGCTTATTCAGGGTTTCAGACGAGCAGTACTTC.